These T cell receptor beta chains were read from a single sample in a study of blood T cell repertoires in COVID-19. Sequencing used immunoSEQ multiplex PCR; TCRdb keeps in-frame clones, though not all of them. The profile shows around 200,000 clones, 86% of them singletons. Sample: PBMCs or T cells enriched from blood (not recorded which). The receptors were gathered from a woman in her thirties or forties with acute COVID-19. CDR3s include the opening cysteine and the closing phenylalanine or tryptophan. D genes are given only for firm matches. Expanded clones get a size class; other rows say once, few or many, or leave the size out.

clone_size	cdr3_length	v_call	j_call	d_call	cdr3_nt	cdr3_aa
.	14	TRBV9	TRBJ2-5	TRBD2	TGTGCCAGCAGCGTAGGAGCGGGGGCAGAGACCCAGTACTTC	CASSVGAGAETQYF
.	15	TRBV19	TRBJ1-1	.	TGTGCCAGTAGCCCCCCAGGGGTAACGAACACTGAAGCTTTCTTT	CASSPPGVTNTEAFF
.	15	TRBV18	TRBJ1-1	.	TGTGCCAGCTCGGCGAGTGGGGGCGCGGGCACTGAAGCTTTCTTT	CASSASGGAGTEAFF
.	15	TRBV6-2/TRBV6-3	TRBJ1-5	TRBD1	TGTGCCAGCAGTTACGCAGGGGGTAGCAATCAGCCCCAGCATTTT	CASSYAGGSNQPQHF
.	14	TRBV2	TRBJ1-1	.	TGTGCCAGCAGTGAAATACGGGGGAACACTGAAGCTTTCTTT	CASSEIRGNTEAFF
once	16	TRBV6-2/TRBV6-3	TRBJ2-2	TRBD1	TGTGCCAGCAGCCACGACAGGGGGCGTTTTAGCGGGGAGCTGTTTTTT	CASSHDRGRFSGELFF
.	15	TRBV19	TRBJ2-3	TRBD2	TGTGCCAGTAGTATTAAGGCGGGGGGCCAGGATACGCAGTATTTT	CASSIKAGGQDTQYF
.	16	TRBV29-1	TRBJ1-1	TRBD1	TGCAGCGTTGAGGGGCCCGGGCAGGGGGCGTACACTGAAGCTTTCTTT	CSVEGPGQGAYTEAFF
.	17	TRBV24-1	TRBJ1-2	.	TGTGCCACCAGTGATTTGCAAAGTATGGGGCCAGGCGAAGGCTACACCTTC	CATSDLQSMGPGEGYTF
few	16	TRBV9	TRBJ1-3	.	TGTGCCAGCAGCGGGGGCACTCAAGTCTCTGGAAACACCATATATTTT	CASSGGTQVSGNTIYF
.	16	TRBV7-3	TRBJ1-1	TRBD1	TGTGCCAGCAGCTTAACCCCGACAGGGAGAAACACTGAAGCTTTCTTT	CASSLTPTGRNTEAFF
.	15	TRBV27	TRBJ1-6	TRBD1	TGTGCCAGCAGTTCCCTGACAGGGGCCAATTCACCCCTCCACTTT	CASSSLTGANSPLHF
.	13	TRBV5-1	TRBJ1-2	.	TGCGCCAGCAGCCTGACTCTTCTCTATGGCTACACCTTC	CASSLTLLYGYTF
once	13	TRBV6-5	TRBJ1-4	.	TGTGCCAGCCAGACAGGTCCCAATGAAAAACTGTTTTTT	CASQTGPNEKLFF
.	15	TRBV6-5	TRBJ1-4	.	TGTGCCAGCACCCCGGGATACGCAACTAATGAAAAACTGTTTTTT	CASTPGYATNEKLFF
.	15	TRBV2	TRBJ1-5	.	TGTGCCAGCAGTGAAAGAACAGGCGGCAATCAGCCCCAGCATTTT	CASSERTGGNQPQHF
.	11	TRBV29-1	TRBJ2-3	.	TGCAGCGTTGACGGAGCAGATACGCAGTATTTT	CSVDGADTQYF
.	14	TRBV3-1/TRBV3-2	TRBJ1-1	TRBD1	TGTGCCAGCAGCCCTCGACAGGGGGGCACTGAAGCTTTCTTT	CASSPRQGGTEAFF
.	13	TRBV7-9	TRBJ2-1	.	TGTGCCAGCAGCTCCCCTAGCTCCAATGAGCAGTTCTTC	CASSSPSSNEQFF
.	19	TRBV7-3	TRBJ2-3	TRBD2	TGTGCCAGCAGCTTAACGGCTAGCGGGGGCACGCGAATGGGAGATACGCAGTATTTT	CASSLTASGGTRMGDTQYF
.	19	TRBV11-2	TRBJ2-3	TRBD1	TGTGCCAGCAGCCCCTTCCGAACTGGACAGGGGGTTAGCACAGATACGCAGTATTTT	CASSPFRTGQGVSTDTQYF
.	15	TRBV19	TRBJ1-1	TRBD1	TGTGCCAGCAAAACAACCGGGACAGCGAACACTGAAGCTTTCTTT	CASKTTGTANTEAFF